These 11 T cell receptor beta chains originate from one sample sequenced in a study of long-term antiretroviral therapy in people with HIV. Survey level was the resolution at which the v3.0 immunoSEQ assay ran. The assay was immunoSEQ multiplex PCR, and TCRdb's table has in-frame clones only and misses some. Seen here are fewer than 25,000 clones, 95% observed once, and the top ten hold around 2.2%. The material was unsorted PBMCs, obtained roughly 5 years after starting antiretroviral therapy. The receptors here all came from a woman aged 50 to 60 with HIV.

This clone was recorded once. The J gene is TRBJ2-7, the V gene TRBV18; 8 positions agree with TRBD1. Germline CDR1 is KGHSH and CDR2 is LQKENI. The CDR3 extends over 15 amino acids. V gave up 2 bases and J gave up 4 bases; unmatched junction bases: 7. Here the CDR3 DNA reads TGTGCCAGCTCACCAAGATGGGACAGGAGTTACGAGCAGTACTTC. It codes for CASSPRWDRSYEQYF.

V is TRBV15 and J is TRBJ2-7; no clear D gene. This CDR3 comprises 12 residues. CDR1 is LNHNV and CDR2 is YYDKDF in the germline V gene (reference sequence). The germline V and J ends were trimmed by 3 bases and 5 bases, with 8 bases remaining between them. The CDR3 DNA sequence: TGTGCCACCAGCAGGTACACTAACGAGCAGTACTTC. Protein sequence: CATSRYTNEQYF.

The CDR3 spells CASSEPVGGRVTEAFF. The CDR3 DNA is TGTGCCAGCAGTGAACCGGTAGGGGGCCGTGTTACTGAAGCTTTCTTT. The chain recombines TRBV6-1 with TRBJ1-1, with TRBD1 identical over 7 bases. The CDR3 covers 16 residues. J lost 5 bases, V lost 2 bases, and 11 bases had no gene match. Germline loops: CDR1 MNHNS, CDR2 SASEGT.

The chain recombines TRBV7-9 with TRBJ2-3; D gene ambiguous. The CDR3 is made up of 14 amino acids. The germline V and J ends were trimmed by 1 base and 0 bases, with 5 bases remaining between them. CDR1 SEHNR and CDR2 FQNEAQ come from the germline V gene (reference sequence). CDR3 DNA: TGTGCCAGCAGCTTAGTGTCTAGCACAGATACGCAGTATTTT. This translates into CASSLVSSTDTQYF. The variable domain in full, completed from reference TRBV7-9 and TRBJ2-3, reads DTGVSQNPRHKITKRGQNVTFRCDPISEHNRLYWYRQTLGQGPEFLTYFQNEAQLEKSRLLSDRFSAERPKGSFSTLEIQRTEQGDSAMYLCASSLVSSTDTQYFGPGTRLTVL.

This clone was detected once. The chain has TRBV6-5 and TRBJ1-6; D is possibly TRBD1 (6 bases). From germline, CDR1 is MNHEY and CDR2 SVGAGI. The V end was cut by 6 bases, the J end by 10 bases, with 16 bases between. CDR3 length: 14 amino acids. CDR3: CASRHFRGESPLHF. The CDR3 DNA is TGTGCCAGCAGGCACTTTAGGGGGGAGTCACCCCTCCACTTT.

This chain links TRBV28 with TRBJ2-4; no definite D call. The V end lost 1 base, the J end lost 7 bases, and 5 bases lay between the germline ends. Germline V gene lookup returns CDR1 MDHEN and CDR2 SYDVKM. The CDR3 has 12 amino acids. CDR3 region: CASSLFSNIQYF. CDR3 nucleotide sequence: TGTGCCAGCAGTTTATTCAGCAACATTCAGTACTTC.

The gene calls are TRBV5-1 and TRBJ1-1; maybe TRBD1 (6 bases). The CDR3 sequence is 16 residues long. Trimming took 4 bases from V and 1 from J, leaving 17 bases between them. Germline V gives CDR1 SGHRS, CDR2 YFSETQ. Written as DNA, the CDR3 is TGCGCCAGCAGCCCCTCCTCCGGGACAAAGAACACTGAAGCTTTCTTT. This gives the protein CASSPSSGTKNTEAFF.

The chain recombines TRBV7-2 with TRBJ2-2, with 10 bases fitting TRBD2. The V gene end was trimmed by 7 bases and the J gene end by 9 bases; junction bases not matched to a gene: 5. This CDR3 has 13 residues. The V gene's germline CDR1 is SGHTA and CDR2 FQGNSA. The CDR3 region is CASIEGLARELFF. DNA of the CDR3: TGTGCCAGCATCGAGGGACTAGCGAGGGAGCTGTTTTTT. The whole variable domain, filled in from reference TRBV7-2 and TRBJ2-2, reads GAGVSQSPSNKVTEKGKDVELRCDPISGHTALYWYRQSLGQGLEFLIYFQGNSAPDKSGLPSDRFSAERTGGSVSTLTIQRTQQEDSAVYLCASIEGLARELFFGEGSRLTVL.

The chain recombines TRBV5-1 with TRBJ1-2, with 8 positions matching TRBD1. There are 14 residues in the CDR3. J lost 2 bases, V lost 4 bases, and 4 bases had no gene match. Germline V gene sequence: CDR1 SGHRS, CDR2 YFSETQ. CDR3 residues: CASSPDRGNYGYTF. Written as DNA, the CDR3 is TGCGCCAGCAGCCCCGACAGGGGAAACTATGGCTACACCTTC. The full variable domain, in which reference TRBV5-1 and TRBJ1-2 provide the parts outside the CDR3, is KAGVTQTPRYLIKTRGQQVTLSCSPISGHRSVSWYQQTPGQGLQFLFEYFSETQRNKGNFPGRFSGRQFSNSRSEMNVSTLELGDSALYLCASSPDRGNYGYTFGSGTRLTVV.

The V gene is TRBV7-9, the J gene TRBJ2-7; TRBD2 aligns across 10 bases. The germline CDR1 and CDR2 sequences are SEHNR and FQNEAQ (reference sequence). The CDR3 totals 17 residues. V lost 2 bases, J lost 2 bases, and 9 bases stayed unmatched. The CDR3 loop reads CASSLQGPLAGAYEQYF. CDR3 sequence (DNA): TGTGCCAGCAGCTTACAAGGCCCCCTAGCGGGAGCCTACGAGCAGTACTTC.

The V and J genes are TRBV7-2 and TRBJ2-7; 8 bases match TRBD2. V shed 6 bases, J shed 0 bases, and the junction held 10 bases outside the gene matches. The CDR3 is 16 amino acids. Germline CDR1 is SGHTA and CDR2 is FQGNSA. CDR3 sequence reads: CASSLSGSESSYEQYF. The DNA for the CDR3 is TGTGCCAGCAGTTTGAGCGGGAGTGAAAGCTCCTACGAGCAGTACTTC.